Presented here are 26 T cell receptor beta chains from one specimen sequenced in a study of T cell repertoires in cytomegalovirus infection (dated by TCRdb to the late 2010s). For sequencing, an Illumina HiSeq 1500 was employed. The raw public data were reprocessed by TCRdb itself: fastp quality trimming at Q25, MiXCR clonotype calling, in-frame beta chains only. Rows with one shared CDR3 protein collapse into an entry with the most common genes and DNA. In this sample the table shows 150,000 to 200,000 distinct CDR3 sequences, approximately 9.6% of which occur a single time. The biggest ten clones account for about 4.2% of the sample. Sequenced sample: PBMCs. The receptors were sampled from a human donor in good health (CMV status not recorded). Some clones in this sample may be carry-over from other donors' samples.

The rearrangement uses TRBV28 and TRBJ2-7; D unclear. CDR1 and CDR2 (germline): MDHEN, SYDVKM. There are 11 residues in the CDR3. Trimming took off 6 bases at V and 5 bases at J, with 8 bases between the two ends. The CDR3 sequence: CASSSYHEQYF. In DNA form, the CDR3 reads TGTGCCAGCAGCTCCTACCACGAGCAGTACTTC.

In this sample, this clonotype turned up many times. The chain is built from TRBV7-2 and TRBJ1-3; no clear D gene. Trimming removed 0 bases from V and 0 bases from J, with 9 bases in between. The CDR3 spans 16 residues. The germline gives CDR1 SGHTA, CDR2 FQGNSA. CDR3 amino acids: CASSLALRSSGNTIYF. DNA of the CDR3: TGTGCCAGCAGCTTAGCGCTAAGGAGCTCTGGAAACACCATATATTTT.

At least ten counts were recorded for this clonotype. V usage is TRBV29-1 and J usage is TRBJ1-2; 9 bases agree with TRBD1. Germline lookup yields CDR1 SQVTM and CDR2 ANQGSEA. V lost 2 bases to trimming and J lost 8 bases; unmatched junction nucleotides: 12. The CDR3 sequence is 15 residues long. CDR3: CSVETTSGTGLGYTF. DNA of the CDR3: TGCAGCGTTGAAACGACCTCCGGGACAGGGTTAGGCTACACCTTC. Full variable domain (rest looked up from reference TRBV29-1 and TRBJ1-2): SAVISQKPSRDICQRGTSLTIQCQVDSQVTMMFWYRQQPGQSLTLIATANQGSEATYESGFVIDKFPISRPNLTFSTLTVSNMSPEDSSIYLCSVETTSGTGLGYTFGSGTRLTVV.

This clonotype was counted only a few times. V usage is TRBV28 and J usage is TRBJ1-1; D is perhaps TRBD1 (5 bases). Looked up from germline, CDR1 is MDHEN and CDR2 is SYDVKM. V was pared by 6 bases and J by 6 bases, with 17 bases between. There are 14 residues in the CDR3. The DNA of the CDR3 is TGTGCCAGCAGACCCCAGGGAGGGGTAGCTGAAGCTTTCTTT. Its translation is CASRPQGGVAEAFF.

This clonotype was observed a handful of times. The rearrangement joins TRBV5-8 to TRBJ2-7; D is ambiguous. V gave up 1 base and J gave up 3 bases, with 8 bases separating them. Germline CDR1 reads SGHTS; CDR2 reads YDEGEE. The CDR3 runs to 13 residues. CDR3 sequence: CASSLTRLYEQYF. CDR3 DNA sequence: TGTGCCAGCAGCTTGACAAGGCTCTACGAGCAGTACTTC.

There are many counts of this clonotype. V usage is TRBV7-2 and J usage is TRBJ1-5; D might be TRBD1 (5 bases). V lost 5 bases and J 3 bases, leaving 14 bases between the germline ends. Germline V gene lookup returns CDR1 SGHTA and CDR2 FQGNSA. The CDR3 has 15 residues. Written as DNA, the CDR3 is TGTGCCAGCAGCCAATCGGGACTGATCAATCAGCCCCAGCATTTT. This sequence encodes CASSQSGLINQPQHF.

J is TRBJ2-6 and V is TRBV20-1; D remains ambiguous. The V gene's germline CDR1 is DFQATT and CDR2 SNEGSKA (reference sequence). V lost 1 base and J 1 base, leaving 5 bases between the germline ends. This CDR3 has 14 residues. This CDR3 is CSARGRSGANVLTF. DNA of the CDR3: TGCAGTGCTAGAGGACGGTCTGGGGCCAACGTCCTGACTTTC.

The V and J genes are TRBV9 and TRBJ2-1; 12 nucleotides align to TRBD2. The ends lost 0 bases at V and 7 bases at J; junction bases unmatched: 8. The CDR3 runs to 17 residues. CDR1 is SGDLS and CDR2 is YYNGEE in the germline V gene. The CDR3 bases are TGTGCCAGCAGCGTAGCCCCGACTAGCGGGAGTAATAATGAGCAGTTCTTC. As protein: CASSVAPTSGSNNEQFF. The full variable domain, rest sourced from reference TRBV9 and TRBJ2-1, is DSGVTQTPKHLITATGQRVTLRCSPRSGDLSVYWYQQSLDQGLQFLIQYYNGEERAKGNILERFSAQQFPDLHSELNLSSLELGDSALYFCASSVAPTSGSNNEQFFGPGTRLTVL.

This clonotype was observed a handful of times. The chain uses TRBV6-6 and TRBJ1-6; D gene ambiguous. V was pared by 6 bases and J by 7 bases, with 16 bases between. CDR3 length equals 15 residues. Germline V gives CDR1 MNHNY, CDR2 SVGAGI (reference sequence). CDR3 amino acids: CASSHDLFGNSPLHF. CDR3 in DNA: TGTGCCAGCAGCCACGACCTCTTCGGGAATTCACCCCTCCACTTT.

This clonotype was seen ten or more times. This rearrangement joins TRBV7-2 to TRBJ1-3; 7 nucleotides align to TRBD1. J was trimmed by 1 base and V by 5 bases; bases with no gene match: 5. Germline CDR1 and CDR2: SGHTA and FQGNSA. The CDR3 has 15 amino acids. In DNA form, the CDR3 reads TGTGCCAGCAGCATAACAGGGGAATCTGGAAACACCATATATTTT. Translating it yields CASSITGESGNTIYF.

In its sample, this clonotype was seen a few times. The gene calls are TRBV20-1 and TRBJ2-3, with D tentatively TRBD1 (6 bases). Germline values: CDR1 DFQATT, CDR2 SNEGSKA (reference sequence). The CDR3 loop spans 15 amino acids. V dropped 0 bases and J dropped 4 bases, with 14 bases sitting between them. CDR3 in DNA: TGCAGTGCTAGAGATCAGGGGCTAGCCTCAGATACGCAGTATTTT. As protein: CSARDQGLASDTQYF.

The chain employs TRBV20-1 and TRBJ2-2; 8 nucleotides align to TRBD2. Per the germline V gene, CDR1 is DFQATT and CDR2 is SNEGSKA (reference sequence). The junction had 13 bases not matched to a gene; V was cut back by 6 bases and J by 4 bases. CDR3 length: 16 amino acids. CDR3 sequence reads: CSAPGGSGGLTGELFF. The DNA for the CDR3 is TGCAGTGCCCCGGGGGGCAGCGGGGGCCTCACCGGGGAGCTGTTTTTT.

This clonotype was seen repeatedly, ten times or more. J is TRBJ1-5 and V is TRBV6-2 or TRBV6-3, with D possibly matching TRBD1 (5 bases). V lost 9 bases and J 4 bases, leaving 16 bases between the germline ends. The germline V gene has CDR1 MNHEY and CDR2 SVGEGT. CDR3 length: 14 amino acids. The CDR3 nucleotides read TGTGCCAGTCGTCGCCGGGGGATAAATCAGCCCCAGCATTTT. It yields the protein CASRRRGINQPQHF.

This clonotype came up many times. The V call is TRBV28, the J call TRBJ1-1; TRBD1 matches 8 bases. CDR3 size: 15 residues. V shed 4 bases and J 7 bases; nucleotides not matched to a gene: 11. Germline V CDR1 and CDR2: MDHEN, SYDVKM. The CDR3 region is CASSSGGTGQSEAFF. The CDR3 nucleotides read TGTGCCAGCAGTTCTGGCGGGACAGGCCAGAGTGAAGCTTTCTTT.

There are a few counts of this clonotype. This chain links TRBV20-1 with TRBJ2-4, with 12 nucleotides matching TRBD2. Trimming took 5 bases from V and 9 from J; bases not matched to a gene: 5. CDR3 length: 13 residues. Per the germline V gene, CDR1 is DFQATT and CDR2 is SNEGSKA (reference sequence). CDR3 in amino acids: CSARTSGEPIQYF. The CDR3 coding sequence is TGCAGTGCTCGGACTAGCGGGGAACCCATTCAGTACTTC.

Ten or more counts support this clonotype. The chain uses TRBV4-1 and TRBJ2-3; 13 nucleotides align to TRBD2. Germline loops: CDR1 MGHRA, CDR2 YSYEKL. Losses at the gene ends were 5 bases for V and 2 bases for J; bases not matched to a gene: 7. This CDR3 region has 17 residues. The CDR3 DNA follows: TGCGCCAGCAGCGAACGGGGACTAGCGGGGTACACAGATACGCAGTATTTT. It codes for CASSERGLAGYTDTQYF.

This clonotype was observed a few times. CDR3 sequence: CASSRPGQQHF. The CDR3 DNA follows: TGTGCCAGCAGCAGACCGGGACAGCAGCATTTT. This chain connects TRBV2 to TRBJ1-5; TRBD1 matches at 7 bases. Germline-derived CDR1 and CDR2 are SNHLY and FYNNEI. The V segment lost 6 bases and the J segment 13 bases; nucleotides outside the gene matches: 6. The CDR3 totals 11 residues.

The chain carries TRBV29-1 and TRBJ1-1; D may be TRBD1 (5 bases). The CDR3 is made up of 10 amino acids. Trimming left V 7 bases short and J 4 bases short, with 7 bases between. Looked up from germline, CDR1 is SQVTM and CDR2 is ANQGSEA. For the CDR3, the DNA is TGCAGCGCAGGGTCCACTGAAGCTTTCTTT. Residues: CSAGSTEAFF.

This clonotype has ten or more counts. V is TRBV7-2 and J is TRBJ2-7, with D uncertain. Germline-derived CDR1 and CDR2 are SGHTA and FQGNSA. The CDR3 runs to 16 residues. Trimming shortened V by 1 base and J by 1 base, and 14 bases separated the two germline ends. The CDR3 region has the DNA TGTGCCAGCAGCTTAGGGGGTCATTTGGGGTCCTACGAGCAGTACTTC. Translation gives CASSLGGHLGSYEQYF.

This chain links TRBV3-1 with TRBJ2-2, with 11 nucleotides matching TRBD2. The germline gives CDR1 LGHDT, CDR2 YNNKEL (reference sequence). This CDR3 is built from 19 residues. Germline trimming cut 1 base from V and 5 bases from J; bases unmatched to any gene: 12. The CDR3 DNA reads TGTGCCAGCAGCCAAGTGGGTCTTAGCGGGGGGGCGAGAACCGGGGAGCTGTTTTTT. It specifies CASSQVGLSGGARTGELFF.

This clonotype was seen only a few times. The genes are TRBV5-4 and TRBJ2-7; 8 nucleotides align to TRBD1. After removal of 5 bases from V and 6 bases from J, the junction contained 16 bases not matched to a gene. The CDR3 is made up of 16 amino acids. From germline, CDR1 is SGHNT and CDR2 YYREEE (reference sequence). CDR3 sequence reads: CASSSQKDDRGIEQYF. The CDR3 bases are TGTGCCAGCAGTTCCCAAAAGGACGACAGGGGTATCGAGCAGTACTTC.

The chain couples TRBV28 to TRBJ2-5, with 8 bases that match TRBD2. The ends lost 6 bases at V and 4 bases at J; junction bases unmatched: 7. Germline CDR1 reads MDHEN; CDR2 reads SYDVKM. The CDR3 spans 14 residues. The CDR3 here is CASSSRGGGETQYF. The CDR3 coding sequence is TGTGCCAGCAGCTCACGGGGGGGCGGAGAGACCCAGTACTTC.

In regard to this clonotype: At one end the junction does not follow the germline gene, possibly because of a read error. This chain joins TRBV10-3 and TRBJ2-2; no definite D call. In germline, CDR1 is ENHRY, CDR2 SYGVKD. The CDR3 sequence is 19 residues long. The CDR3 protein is CTISELGFGGFANTGELFF. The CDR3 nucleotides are TGTACCATCAGTGAGTTGGGGTTCGGCGGCTTCGCGAACACCGGGGAGCTGTTTTTT.

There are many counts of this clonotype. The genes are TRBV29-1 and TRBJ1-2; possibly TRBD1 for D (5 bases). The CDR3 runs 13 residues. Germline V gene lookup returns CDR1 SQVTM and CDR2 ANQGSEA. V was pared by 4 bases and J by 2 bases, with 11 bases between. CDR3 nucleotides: TGCAGCGTTGTTGGACACCTAAACTATGGCTACACCTTC. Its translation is CSVVGHLNYGYTF.

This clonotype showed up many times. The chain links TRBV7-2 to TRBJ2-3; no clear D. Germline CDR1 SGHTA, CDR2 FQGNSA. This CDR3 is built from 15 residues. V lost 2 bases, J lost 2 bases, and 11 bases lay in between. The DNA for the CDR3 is TGTGCCAGCAGCTTAACCGGCGGTTTCACAGATACGCAGTATTTT. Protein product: CASSLTGGFTDTQYF.

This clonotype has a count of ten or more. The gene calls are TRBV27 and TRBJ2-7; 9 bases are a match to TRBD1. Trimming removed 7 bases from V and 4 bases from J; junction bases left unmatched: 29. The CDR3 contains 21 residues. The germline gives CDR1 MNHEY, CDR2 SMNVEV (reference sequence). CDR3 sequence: CASISRDRERVYFPLYYEQYF. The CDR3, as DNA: TGTGCCAGCATCTCCCGGGACAGGGAGCGTGTCTACTTTCCGCTATATTACGAGCAGTACTTC.